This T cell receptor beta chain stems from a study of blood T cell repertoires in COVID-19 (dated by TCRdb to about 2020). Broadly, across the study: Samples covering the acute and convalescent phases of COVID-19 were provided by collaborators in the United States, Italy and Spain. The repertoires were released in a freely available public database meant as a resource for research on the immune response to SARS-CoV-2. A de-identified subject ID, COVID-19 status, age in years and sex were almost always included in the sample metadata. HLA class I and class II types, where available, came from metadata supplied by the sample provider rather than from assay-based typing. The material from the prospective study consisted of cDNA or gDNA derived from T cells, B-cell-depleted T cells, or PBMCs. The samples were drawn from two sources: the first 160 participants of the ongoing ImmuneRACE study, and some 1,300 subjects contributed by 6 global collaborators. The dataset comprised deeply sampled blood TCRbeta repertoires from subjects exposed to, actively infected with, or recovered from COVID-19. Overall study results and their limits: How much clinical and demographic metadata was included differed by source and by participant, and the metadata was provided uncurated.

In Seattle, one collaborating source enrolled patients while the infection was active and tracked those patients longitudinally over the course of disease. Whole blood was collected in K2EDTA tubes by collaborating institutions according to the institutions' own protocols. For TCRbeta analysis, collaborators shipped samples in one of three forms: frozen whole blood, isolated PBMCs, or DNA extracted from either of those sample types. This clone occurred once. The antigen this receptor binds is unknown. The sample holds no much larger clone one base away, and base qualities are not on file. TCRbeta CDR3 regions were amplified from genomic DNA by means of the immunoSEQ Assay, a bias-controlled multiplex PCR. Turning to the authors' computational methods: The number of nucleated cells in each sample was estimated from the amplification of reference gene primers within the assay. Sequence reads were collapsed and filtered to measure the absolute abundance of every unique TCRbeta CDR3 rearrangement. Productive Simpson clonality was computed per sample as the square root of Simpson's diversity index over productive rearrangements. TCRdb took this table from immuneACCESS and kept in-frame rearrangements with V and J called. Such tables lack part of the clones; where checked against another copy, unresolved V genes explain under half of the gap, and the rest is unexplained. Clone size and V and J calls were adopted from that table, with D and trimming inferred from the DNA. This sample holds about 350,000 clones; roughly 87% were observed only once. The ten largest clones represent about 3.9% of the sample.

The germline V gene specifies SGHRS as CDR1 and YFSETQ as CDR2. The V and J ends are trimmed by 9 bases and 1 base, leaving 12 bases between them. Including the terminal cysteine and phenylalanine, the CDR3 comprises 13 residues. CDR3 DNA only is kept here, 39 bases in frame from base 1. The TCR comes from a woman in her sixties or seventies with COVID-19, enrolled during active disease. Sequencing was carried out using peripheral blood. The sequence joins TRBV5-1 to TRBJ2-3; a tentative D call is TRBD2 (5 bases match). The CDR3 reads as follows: CATNAGGTDTQYF. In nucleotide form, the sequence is TGCGCCACCAACGCCGGGGGCACAGATACGCAGTATTTT.